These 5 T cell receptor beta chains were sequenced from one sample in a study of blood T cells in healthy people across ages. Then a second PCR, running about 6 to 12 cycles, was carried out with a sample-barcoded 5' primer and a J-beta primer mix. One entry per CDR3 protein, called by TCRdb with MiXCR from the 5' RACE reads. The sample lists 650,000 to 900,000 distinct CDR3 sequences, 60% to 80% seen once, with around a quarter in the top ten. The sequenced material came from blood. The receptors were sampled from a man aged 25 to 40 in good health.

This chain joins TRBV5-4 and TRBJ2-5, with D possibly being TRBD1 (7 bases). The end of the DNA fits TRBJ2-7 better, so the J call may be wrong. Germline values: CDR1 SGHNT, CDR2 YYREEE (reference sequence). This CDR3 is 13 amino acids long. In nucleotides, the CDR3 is TGTGCCAGCAGTAATCAGGGGGGCTACGAGCAGTACTTC. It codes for CASSNQGGYEQYF.

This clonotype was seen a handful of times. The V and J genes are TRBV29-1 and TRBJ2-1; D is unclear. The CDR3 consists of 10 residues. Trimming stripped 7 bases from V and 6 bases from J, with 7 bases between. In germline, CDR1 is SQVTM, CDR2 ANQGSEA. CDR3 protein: CSAPGNEQFF. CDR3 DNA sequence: TGCAGCGCCCCAGGCAATGAGCAGTTCTTC.

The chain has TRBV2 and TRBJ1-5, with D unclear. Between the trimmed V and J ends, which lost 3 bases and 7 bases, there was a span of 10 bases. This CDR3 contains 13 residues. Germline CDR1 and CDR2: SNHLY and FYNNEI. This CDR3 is CASSEIRQQPQHF. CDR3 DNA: TGTGCCAGCAGTGAGATTCGGCAGCAGCCCCAGCATTTT.

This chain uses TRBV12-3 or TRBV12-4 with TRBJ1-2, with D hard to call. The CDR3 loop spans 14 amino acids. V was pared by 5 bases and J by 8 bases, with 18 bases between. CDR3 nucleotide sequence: TGTGCCAGCAGTCCAAGACCGGATTCGGCGGGCTACACCTTC. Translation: CASSPRPDSAGYTF.

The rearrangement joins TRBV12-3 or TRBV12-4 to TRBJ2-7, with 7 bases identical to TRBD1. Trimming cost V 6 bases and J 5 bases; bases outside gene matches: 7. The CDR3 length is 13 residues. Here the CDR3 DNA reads TGTGCCAGCAGATCGACAGGGAGCGACGAGCAGTACTTC. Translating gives CASRSTGSDEQYF.